This T cell receptor (beta chain) is from a study of blood T cell repertoires in COVID-19. Study-wide context: From the United States, Italy and Spain came samples of acute and convalescent COVID-19. Nucleic acid was either cDNA or gDNA, and it came from T cells, B-cell-depleted T cells, or PBMCs.

J lost 4 bases, V lost 1 base, and 17 bases had no gene match. Germline V CDR1 and CDR2: LGHDT, YNNKEL (reference sequence). The length of the CDR3 is 20 residues. Original processing methods: Nucleated cell number was recorded as an estimate derived from reference gene primer amplification. Sequencing used immunoSEQ multiplex PCR; TCRdb keeps in-frame clones, though not all of them. V and J calls and clone size are copied from that table; D and trimming were computed from the DNA. Here the sample spans over 200,000 clones, 88% being singletons. The V gene is TRBV3-1 (or the pseudogene TRBV3-2), the J gene TRBJ1-5; 9 bases agree with TRBD1. The sequencing input was peripheral blood. The sequence was collected from a man between 35 and 55 years old with acute or convalescent COVID-19. DNA for the CDR3: TGTGCCAGCAGCCAAGCCCTAACGGGACAGGGAATCGGGGCGAATCAGCCCCAGCATTTT. This sequence encodes CASSQALTGQGIGANQPQHF.